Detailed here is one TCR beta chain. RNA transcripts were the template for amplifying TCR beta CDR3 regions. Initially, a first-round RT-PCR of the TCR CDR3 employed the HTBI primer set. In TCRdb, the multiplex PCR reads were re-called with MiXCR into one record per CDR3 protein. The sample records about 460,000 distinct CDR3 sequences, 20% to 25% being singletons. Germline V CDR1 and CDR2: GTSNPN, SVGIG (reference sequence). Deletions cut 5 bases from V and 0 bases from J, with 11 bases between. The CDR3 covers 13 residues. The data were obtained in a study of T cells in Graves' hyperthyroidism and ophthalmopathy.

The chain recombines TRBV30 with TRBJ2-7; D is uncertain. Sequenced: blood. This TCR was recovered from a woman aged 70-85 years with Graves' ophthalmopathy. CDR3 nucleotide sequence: TGTGCCTGGGCTAAAAAAAGCTCCTACGAGCAGTACTTC. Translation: CAWAKKSSYEQYF.